Following are 25 T cell receptor beta chains from one sample sequenced in a study of response to subunit inactivated influenza vaccine (dated by TCRdb to between 2017 and 2018). Receptor libraries were prepared by RT-PCR. The sequencing machine was an Illumina HiSeq 2500. Through fastp at Q25 and MiXCR, TCRdb rebuilt clones from the public reads, retaining in-frame beta chains. Rows with a matching CDR3 protein are joined into one entry that keeps the most common DNA and genes. Recorded for this sample are a few hundred thousand distinct CDR3 sequences; 10% to 12% of them occurred a single time. Jointly, the top ten make up roughly 11% of the sample. These same records also appear under a second study, on T cells expressing NK-cell markers. As the second paper documents: TCR beta cDNA libraries were prepared using 5'RACE template switching, which introduced a universal primer site and unique molecular identifiers.

The material was PBMCs from blood, obtained on the day of vaccination. These receptor sequences come from a man aged 45-60 years who received an inactivated influenza vaccine. Donor details come from another sample of the same person, matched by shared clones.

In the case of this clonotype: One end of the junction fails to match germline, which may point to a read error. The genes are TRBV7-9 and TRBJ2-2; D might be TRBD2 (5 bases). Germline values: CDR1 SEHNR, CDR2 FQNEAQ (reference sequence). CDR3 length: 15 residues. Written as DNA, the CDR3 is TGTGCCAGCAGCCTCTCGGAAGCGGCCACCGGGGAGCTGTATTTT. It translates to CASSLSEAATGELYF.

The chain uses TRBV7-6 and TRBJ2-2; 7 positions match TRBD2. V trimming: 4 bases; J trimming: 0 bases; junction bases outside the gene matches: 8. Germline V CDR1 and CDR2: SGHVS, FNYEAQ. The length of the CDR3 is 17 residues. This CDR3 is CASSSTTSAANTGELFF. The CDR3 nucleotides are TGTGCCAGCAGCTCCACCACTAGCGCAGCGAACACCGGGGAGCTGTTTTTT.

This clonotype has a handful of counts. Compared with germline, one end of the junction differs, possibly owing to a read error. The chain joins TRBV28 to TRBJ2-1; 8 bases line up with TRBD2. Germline values: CDR1 MDHEN, CDR2 SYDVKM. The CDR3 consists of 13 residues. CDR3 DNA sequence: TGTGCCAGCAGTCTATGGACTAGCCCTGAGCAGTTCTTC. Encoded protein: CASSLWTSPEQFF. Filled out from reference TRBV28 and TRBJ2-1, the complete variable domain reads DVKVTQSSRYLVKRTGEKVFLECVQDMDHENMFWYRQDPGLGLRLIYFSYDVKMKEKGDIPEGYSVSREKKERFSLILESASTNQTSMYLCASSLWTSPEQFFGPGTRLTVL.

This clonotype has a handful of counts. The chain joins TRBV12-3 or TRBV12-4 to TRBJ2-5; 15 nucleotides match TRBD2. This CDR3 contains 16 residues. The V and J ends lost 5 bases and 6 bases, in that order; junction bases with no gene match: 7. The CDR3 here is CASSGWTSGGAKTQYF. The DNA of the CDR3 is TGTGCCAGCAGTGGCTGGACTAGCGGGGGGGCTAAGACCCAGTACTTC.

This clonotype was seen repeatedly, ten times or more. The CDR3 DNA follows: TGTGCCAGCAGCGTAGGGGAGGAGGATGGCTACACCTTC. Its protein is CASSVGEEDGYTF. This chain uses TRBV9 with TRBJ1-2; no reliable D call. Germline V gene data show CDR1 as SGDLS and CDR2 as YYNGEE. The length of the CDR3 is 13 residues. V lost 0 bases to trimming and J lost 6 bases, with 9 bases between them.

The chain employs TRBV12-3 or TRBV12-4 and TRBJ1-1; 8 bases line up with TRBD1. The length of the CDR3 is 15 residues. J lost 0 bases, V lost 5 bases, and 5 bases had no gene match. The CDR3 nucleotides read TGTGCCAGCAGTCCAACGGGACAGGTGAACACTGAAGCTTTCTTT. It codes for CASSPTGQVNTEAFF.

A few counts support this clonotype. The chain has TRBV5-1 and TRBJ2-5; D gene unclear. The V and J ends lost 0 bases and 5 bases respectively, with 8 bases between them. Germline V gene sequence: CDR1 SGHRS, CDR2 YFSETQ. The CDR3 loop spans 13 amino acids. The CDR3 region is CASSLEGIETQYF. DNA of the CDR3: TGCGCCAGCAGCTTGGAGGGTATTGAGACCCAGTACTTC.

The chain uses TRBV18 and TRBJ2-7; 7 nucleotides align to TRBD1. CDR1 and CDR2 (germline): KGHSH, LQKENI. V lost 2 bases, J lost 3 bases, and 10 bases stayed unmatched. There are 16 residues in the CDR3. CDR3 nucleotides: TGTGCCAGCTCACCAAAAGTAAGGGACAGAGTCTACGAGCAGTACTTC. Translation: CASSPKVRDRVYEQYF.

This clonotype was recorded a few times. The chain couples TRBV7-9 to TRBJ2-3; D gene unclear. CDR1 and CDR2 from the germline V gene are SEHNR and FQNEAQ (reference sequence). This CDR3 spans 16 amino acids. V was clipped by 0 bases and J by 0 bases, with 10 bases between them. The CDR3 loop is CASSLALATSTDTQYF. The CDR3 region has the DNA TGTGCCAGCAGCTTAGCGCTCGCGACAAGCACAGATACGCAGTATTTT.

The chain couples TRBV11-2 to TRBJ2-3; D is perhaps TRBD1 or TRBD2 (7 bases each). Germline CDR1 is SGHAT and CDR2 is FQNNGV. The CDR3 contains 18 residues. V lost 1 base and J lost 2, with 19 bases in between. The CDR3 region is CASSLGWQGGGHTDTQYF. In nucleotides, the CDR3 is TGTGCCAGCAGCTTAGGATGGCAGGGGGGAGGGCACACAGATACGCAGTATTTT. The full variable domain, in which reference TRBV11-2 and TRBJ2-3 provide the parts outside the CDR3, is EAGVAQSPRYKIIEKRQSVAFWCNPISGHATLYWYQQILGQGPKLLIQFQNNGVVDDSQLPKDRFSAERLKGVDSTLKIQPAKLEDSAVYLCASSLGWQGGGHTDTQYFGPGTRLTVL.

The rearrangement uses TRBV20-1 and TRBJ2-4; 9 positions agree with TRBD1. The CDR3 loop spans 16 amino acids. Trimming cost V 0 bases and J 9 bases; bases outside gene matches: 12. The germline V gene has CDR1 DFQATT and CDR2 SNEGSKA (reference sequence). CDR3 sequence (DNA): TGCAGTGCTAGAGATCCTAAACAGGGGGCAAAGGGCATTCAGTACTTC. Protein: CSARDPKQGAKGIQYF.

This clonotype was seen more than once but under ten times. This chain connects TRBV5-1 to TRBJ2-7; 9 bases line up with TRBD2. V trimming: 4 bases; J trimming: 3 bases; junction bases outside the gene matches: 8. Germline CDR1 reads SGHRS; CDR2 reads YFSETQ. The CDR3 sequence is 15 residues long. CDR3 nucleotide sequence: TGCGCCAGCAGCCCTCAGAGCGGGGGGCACTACGAGCAGTACTTC. Translated, it gives CASSPQSGGHYEQYF.

This clonotype was picked up many times. The chain has TRBV7-6 and TRBJ1-1; TRBD1 is a possible D gene (6 bases). Trimming stripped 2 bases from V and 8 bases from J, with 12 bases between. This CDR3 has 13 residues. Germline V gene lookup returns CDR1 SGHVS and CDR2 FNYEAQ. CDR3: CASSLSTTGEAFF. The CDR3 region has the DNA TGTGCCAGCAGCTTATCTACAACAGGGGAAGCTTTCTTT.

V gene TRBV20-1 combines with J gene TRBJ2-7; possibly TRBD1 for D (5 bases). The germline CDR1 and CDR2 sequences are DFQATT and SNEGSKA (reference sequence). Trimming took off 3 bases at V and 0 bases at J, with 18 bases between the two ends. This CDR3 comprises 16 residues. Here the CDR3 DNA reads TGCAGTGCTAGGTCCCCTGGGGCGGCGTACTCCTACGAGCAGTACTTC. This translates into CSARSPGAAYSYEQYF.

This clonotype was counted only a few times. The V gene is TRBV6-1, the J gene TRBJ1-6, with 9 bases identical to TRBD1. CDR3 length: 14 amino acids. Trimming at V came to 3 bases and at J to 7 bases, leaving 1 base not matched to a gene. Per germline, CDR1 MNHNS and CDR2 SASEGT. The CDR3 DNA reads as TGTGCCAGCAGTGACGGACAGGGGAATTCACCCCTCCACTTT. It translates to CASSDGQGNSPLHF.

The V call is TRBV28, the J call TRBJ2-1, with TRBD2 matching 14 bases. This CDR3 is built from 16 residues. The germline gives CDR1 MDHEN, CDR2 SYDVKM. V shed 3 bases, J shed 10 bases, and the junction held 8 bases outside the gene matches. The CDR3 sequence: CASSFRLAGGLGEQFF. The CDR3 bases are TGTGCCAGCAGTTTCAGACTAGCGGGGGGGCTCGGGGAGCAGTTCTTC.

The chain recombines TRBV20-1 with TRBJ1-6, with a weak D call TRBD1 (6 bases). Germline CDR1 DFQATT, CDR2 SNEGSKA (reference sequence). The CDR3 sequence is 14 residues long. V was trimmed by 1 base and J by 5 bases, leaving 9 bases between them. The chain's CDR3 is CSARVGTHNSPLHF. CDR3 nucleotides: TGCAGTGCTAGAGTAGGGACACATAATTCACCCCTCCACTTT.

This clonotype was picked up many times. V is TRBV29-1 and J is TRBJ2-5; 8 bases agree with TRBD2. Germline loops: CDR1 SQVTM, CDR2 ANQGSEA. The junction had 7 bases not matched to a gene; V was cut back by 2 bases and J by 5 bases. The length of the CDR3 is 14 residues. In DNA, the CDR3 is TGCAGCGTTGAACCGGGAGGGCCAGGGGAGACCCAGTACTTC. It is translated as CSVEPGGPGETQYF.

This sequence joins TRBV5-1 and TRBJ2-4; TRBD2 matches 8 bases. This CDR3 has 15 amino acids. Germline V lookup: CDR1 SGHRS, CDR2 YFSETQ. The V gene end was trimmed by 2 bases and the J gene end by 1 base; junction bases not matched to a gene: 2. The CDR3: CASSFTSGAKNIQYF. The CDR3 DNA reads TGCGCCAGCAGCTTTACTAGCGGTGCCAAAAACATTCAGTACTTC.

The table lists this clonotype with a few counts. This rearrangement joins TRBV18 to TRBJ1-1; maybe TRBD1 (6 bases). This CDR3 has 13 amino acids. With 4 bases removed from V and 4 bases from J, the gap between germline ends came to 10 bases. The germline gives CDR1 KGHSH, CDR2 LQKENI. Written as DNA, the CDR3 is TGTGCCAGCTCACAAAGCAGGGGCACTGAAGCTTTCTTT. Amino acid sequence: CASSQSRGTEAFF.

This clonotype was recorded a few times. The CDR3 coding sequence is TGTGCCAGCACTCCGGACGGGTCCAGAGAGACCCAGTACTTC. Amino acids: CASTPDGSRETQYF. The chain is built from TRBV12-3 or TRBV12-4 and TRBJ2-5; D is unresolved. V was clipped by 7 bases and J by 4 bases, with 16 bases between them. This CDR3 is 14 amino acids long.

This rearrangement joins TRBV20-1 to TRBJ2-1; the match to TRBD1 covers 7 bases. With 2 bases clipped from V and 8 bases from J, the junction kept 3 bases outside the gene matches. Germline values: CDR1 DFQATT, CDR2 SNEGSKA (reference sequence). The CDR3 has 12 residues. The CDR3 DNA reads TGCAGTGCTAGACGGGACAGCTATGAGCAGTTCTTC. Translation gives CSARRDSYEQFF.

The V and J genes are TRBV6-1 and TRBJ2-2; no firm D call. V gave up 8 bases and J gave up 2 bases, with 15 bases separating them. Germline values: CDR1 MNHNS, CDR2 SASEGT. The CDR3 runs to 15 residues. This CDR3 is CASAPIGRNTGELFF. The DNA for the CDR3 is TGTGCCAGCGCCCCGATCGGCCGAAACACCGGGGAGCTGTTTTTT.

This clonotype was detected only a few times. The rearrangement links TRBV12-3 or TRBV12-4 to TRBJ2-3; D is perhaps TRBD1 (6 bases). V dropped 5 bases and J dropped 0 bases, with 15 bases sitting between them. The CDR3 runs to 16 residues. CDR3 bases: TGTGCCAGCAGTAAGCCGGGACAACCTAGCACAGATACGCAGTATTTT. It codes for CASSKPGQPSTDTQYF.

This clonotype came up a few times. This chain uses TRBV7-2 with TRBJ2-7; 7 nucleotides agree with TRBD2. Germline V gene lookup returns CDR1 SGHTA and CDR2 FQGNSA. Losses at the gene ends were 2 bases for V and 2 bases for J; bases not matched to a gene: 3. CDR3 size: 14 residues. The CDR3 here is CASSLSGTTYEQYF. The CDR3 DNA is TGTGCCAGCAGCTTATCGGGGACTACCTACGAGCAGTACTTC.